A selection of T cell receptor beta chains follows, all from one sample in a study of CD8+CD57+ T cells in acquired aplastic anemia. TCRdb redid the calling of the reads with MiXCR, one entry per CDR3 protein. The sample includes under 200,000 distinct CDR3 sequences, roughly 40% of them seen just once. The sample was sorted CD4+, CD8+, or CD8+CD57+ T cells (not recorded which) from PBMCs. These receptors all come from a human donor in good health. CDR3s include the opening cysteine and the closing phenylalanine or tryptophan. The order of the fields is D gene, V gene, clone size, J gene, CDR3 DNA, CDR3 protein. The D gene is left open where the match is weak. Part of the rows lack a size; the others show once, few, many or a class for expanded clones.

.	TRBV19	many	TRBJ2-1	TGTGCCAGTAGTACGGAGCTAGGGGGCTCCTACAATGAGCAGTTCTTC	CASSTELGGSYNEQFF
.	TRBV27	few	TRBJ1-6	TGTGCCAGCAGTTTAGGGTCTTTTGGTAATTCACCCCTCCACTTT	CASSLGSFGNSPLHF
.	TRBV15	.	TRBJ1-4	TGTGCCACCAGCAGAGATGGCGGGGGTCCAAAACTGTTTTTT	CATSRDGGGPKLFF
.	TRBV20-1	.	TRBJ2-2	TGCAGTGCTAGATCCGGACAGACCGGGGAGCTGTTTTTT	CSARSGQTGELFF
.	TRBV27	few	TRBJ1-1	TGTGCCAGCAGTTACGGAGGACAGAACACTGAAGCTTTCTTT	CASSYGGQNTEAFF
.	TRBV6-5	many	TRBJ1-4	TGTGCCAGCAGTTACCGGGCAGGGCGAGAAAAACTGTTTTTT	CASSYRAGREKLFF
.	TRBV2	.	TRBJ1-6	TGTGCCAGCAGTGGAGGATCGGTGAATTCACCCCTCCACTTT	CASSGGSVNSPLHF
TRBD2	TRBV29-1	.	TRBJ2-7	TGCAGTGCTCGTCGTCGGACTAGCGGCAACTACGAGCAGTACTTC	CSARRRTSGNYEQYF
.	TRBV7-3	many	TRBJ2-2	TGTGCCAGCAGCTTACGCTTCTCCGTCACAGCCGGGGAGCTGTTTTTT	CASSLRFSVTAGELFF
.	TRBV9	once	TRBJ1-4	TGTGCCAACAGCGTTGGGGGCCTAGGAGAAAAACTGTTTTTT	CANSVGGLGEKLFF
.	TRBV12-3/TRBV12-4	many	TRBJ2-7	TGTGCCAGCAGTTGGGCCTCCCGGGACGAGCAGTACTTC	CASSWASRDEQYF
.	TRBV7-9	many	TRBJ1-4	TGTGCCAGCAGCCCACAGGGCGCGGTAGCTAATGAAAAACTGTTTTTT	CASSPQGAVANEKLFF
TRBD1	TRBV7-2	.	TRBJ2-7	TGTGCCAGCAGCTCCGGGACAGCAGCCTGGGAGCAGTACTTC	CASSSGTAAWEQYF